This T cell receptor (beta chain) was documented in a study of cytomegalovirus exposure and HLA in healthy donors. The CDR3 loop spans 18 amino acids. Germline trimming cut 4 bases from V and 0 bases from J; bases unmatched to any gene: 10. The germline V gene has CDR1 SGHRS and CDR2 YFSETQ. Study-wide points: TCR beta sequences reportedly predicted most subjects' HLA-A and HLA-B alleles accurately. Earlier analysis yielded a pattern in which most TCR beta V segments were productive about 90% or about 30% of the time. The authors later found HLA-associated TCR beta chains more clonally expanded than equally common others. Associated with HLA alleles at 0.05 false discovery rate in a later analysis were 15,000 to 20,000 TCR beta sequences.

The PCR contained 60 Vbeta and 13 Jbeta primers. The repertoire was sequenced with immunoSEQ multiplex PCR; TCRdb's copy has only in-frame clones and lacks some. This sample has about 93,000 clones, with roughly 72% found just once. Concerning this clone itself: Its specificity is not known.

V is TRBV5-1 and J is TRBJ2-3; TRBD2 aligns across 11 bases. This receptor was identified in a man aged 25 to 40 in good health and CMV-seronegative. The sample comprised PBMCs. CDR3 DNA: TGCGCCAGCAGCATTTTCTCCGGGACTAGCGGTAGCACAGATACGCAGTATTTT. This translates into CASSIFSGTSGSTDTQYF.